This T cell receptor (beta chain) comes out of a study of beta chain features in type 1 diabetes. After removal of 0 bases from V and 5 bases from J, the junction contained 11 bases not matched to a gene. Germline lookup yields CDR1 SGDLS and CDR2 YYNGEE. The CDR3 spans 17 residues. Every isolated RNA sample was fully reverse transcribed, so sequencing captured expressed TCRB transcripts. The assay was immunoSEQ multiplex PCR, and TCRdb's table has in-frame clones only and misses some. Among 250,000 to 300,000 clones listed, roughly 25% were seen once. This clone was picked up a small number of times. The antigen is unknown. Regarding the study as a whole: When VDJ junctions were examined, type 1 diabetes patients showed fewer insertions and more deletions. Patients with Type 1 diabetes showed moderately but significantly shorter TCRB CDR3s in all four CD4+ subsets.

The source of this sequence is a woman aged 25 to 39 with type 1 diabetes. Sequences were obtained from naive CD4+ T cells from blood. The chain is built from TRBV9 and TRBJ2-5; TRBD2 agrees at 9 bases. The CDR3: CASSVATSAGGPETQYF. The CDR3 DNA follows: TGTGCCAGCAGCGTAGCTACGTCGGCGGGAGGGCCGGAGACCCAGTACTTC. Variable domain in full (rest from reference TRBV9 and TRBJ2-5): DSGVTQTPKHLITATGQRVTLRCSPRSGDLSVYWYQQSLDQGLQFLIQYYNGEERAKGNILERFSAQQFPDLHSELNLSSLELGDSALYFCASSVATSAGGPETQYFGPGTRLLVL.